What follows are 12 T cell receptor beta chains derived from one specimen sequenced in a study of OX40 agonist ivuxolimab in advanced cancers. Here immunoSEQ multiplex PCR was the method, and the copy in TCRdb shows in-frame clones only, minus some. The data hold 65,000 to 95,000 clones, with more than 80% observed a single time. The sample in question was CD4+ or CD8+ T cells sorted from blood, obtained in a trial of the OX40 agonist ivuxolimab. All receptors derive from an adult with an advanced solid tumor such as melanoma, head and neck, liver or kidney cancer.

The chain carries TRBV6-6 and TRBJ2-2; unclear D gene. Germline values: CDR1 MNHNY, CDR2 SVGAGI (reference sequence). V was pared by 3 bases and J by 3 bases, with 2 bases between. The CDR3 length is 12 residues. CDR3 sequence (DNA): TGTGCCAGCAGTTATTACACCGGGGAGCTGTTTTTT. It specifies CASSYYTGELFF.

The chain carries TRBV25-1 and TRBJ2-3, with 7 positions matching TRBD2. The CDR3 spans 16 residues. Germline V gene sequence: CDR1 MGHDK, CDR2 SYGVNS. Trimming cost V 4 bases and J 3 bases; bases outside gene matches: 10. The CDR3 region is CASSVPWGEGTDTQYF. In DNA, the CDR3 is TGTGCCAGCAGTGTCCCCTGGGGGGAGGGAACAGATACGCAGTATTTT.

The CDR3: CASSGDRNSPLHF. The CDR3 nucleotides are TGCGCCAGCAGTGGGGACAGGAATTCACCCCTCCACTTT. The V call is TRBV10-1, the J call TRBJ1-6; 8 nucleotides line up with TRBD1. The ends lost 4 bases at V and 7 bases at J; junction bases unmatched: 0. Germline V gene lookup returns CDR1 WNHNN and CDR2 SYGVQD (reference sequence). This CDR3 is built from 13 residues.

This clone showed up just a few times. The chain links TRBV6-5 to TRBJ2-7, with D tentatively TRBD1 (6 bases). V gave up 6 bases and J gave up 6 bases, with 12 bases separating them. CDR3 length: 12 amino acids. CDR1 and CDR2 (germline): MNHEY, SVGAGI. This CDR3 reads CASSNRVSEQYF. The CDR3 DNA reads TGTGCCAGCAGCAACAGGGTATCCGAGCAGTACTTC.

The chain has TRBV4-2 and TRBJ2-5, with TRBD2 identical over 13 bases. V dropped 4 bases and J dropped 5; count of bases not matched to a gene: 10. In germline, CDR1 is LGHNA, CDR2 YNFKEQ. This CDR3 is built from 17 residues. The CDR3 bases are TGTGCCAGCAGCCTCGGGACTAGCGGGGCCGCACGGGAGACCCAGTACTTC. Translation: CASSLGTSGAARETQYF.

The V and J genes are TRBV5-1 and TRBJ2-1; D is uncertain. V was clipped by 3 bases and J by 0 bases, with 10 bases between them. Germline CDR1 SGHRS, CDR2 YFSETQ. The CDR3 length is 15 residues. CDR3 bases: TGCGCCAGCAGCTACGGATCTAGCTCCTACAATGAGCAGTTCTTC. Amino acids: CASSYGSSSYNEQFF.

The chain employs TRBV7-9 and TRBJ2-2; D uncertain. Germline CDR1 reads SEHNR; CDR2 reads FQNEAQ (reference sequence). The V end lost 8 bases, the J end lost 9 bases, and 4 bases lay between the germline ends. This CDR3 spans 9 amino acids. The DNA of the CDR3 is TGTGCCAGCGGAAGGGAGCTGTTTTTT. Its translation: CASGRELFF.

The rearrangement uses TRBV10-1 and TRBJ2-7, with a weak D call TRBD2 (5 bases). The CDR3 runs 14 residues. The V and J ends lost 4 bases and 3 bases respectively, with 13 bases between them. Per the germline V gene, CDR1 is WNHNN and CDR2 is SYGVQD (reference sequence). The chain's CDR3 is CASSASGRYYEQYF. The CDR3 coding sequence is TGCGCCAGCAGTGCAAGCGGCCGATACTACGAGCAGTACTTC.

This rearrangement joins TRBV6-5 to TRBJ2-7; D gene uncertain. Trimming took 0 bases from V and 2 from J, leaving 5 bases between them. The CDR3 covers 13 residues. CDR1 and CDR2 from the germline V gene are MNHEY and SVGAGI. The CDR3 nucleotides read TGTGCCAGCAGTTACTCGGCCCCCTACGAGCAGTACTTC. Its protein product is CASSYSAPYEQYF.

The rearrangement links TRBV5-1 to TRBJ2-7, with TRBD2 identical over 7 bases. Trimming cost V 0 bases and J 0 bases; bases outside gene matches: 6. The CDR3 sequence is 16 residues long. CDR1 SGHRS and CDR2 YFSETQ come from the germline V gene. CDR3 region: CASSLGPGGPSYEQYF. The DNA of the CDR3 is TGCGCCAGCAGCTTGGGCCCGGGGGGTCCCTCCTACGAGCAGTACTTC.

This chain joins TRBV6-6 and TRBJ2-5; D possibly matches TRBD1 or TRBD2 (5 bases each). The CDR3 consists of 14 residues. Trimming took off 0 bases at V and 7 bases at J, with 12 bases between the two ends. Germline CDR1 is MNHNY and CDR2 is SVGAGI (reference sequence). In nucleotides, the CDR3 is TGTGCCAGCAGTTACTCTGGGACCCGGGGGACCCAGTACTTC. It is translated as CASSYSGTRGTQYF.

J is TRBJ1-2 and V is TRBV7-9, with 10 bases identical to TRBD1. J gave up 6 bases and V 5 bases, and 12 bases lay outside the gene matches. The CDR3 loop spans 16 amino acids. Germline CDR1 is SEHNR and CDR2 is FQNEAQ (reference sequence). The CDR3 DNA follows: TGTGCCAGCAGCCGCCTCCGGGACAGGGGCAAGAATGGCTACACCTTC. Amino acids: CASSRLRDRGKNGYTF.